What follows are 11 T cell receptor beta chains derived from one specimen sequenced in a study of T cell repertoires in cytomegalovirus infection. Their antigens remain unidentified. TCRdb recomputed calls from the reads with MiXCR, one row per CDR3 protein. The sample lists 84,000 or so distinct CDR3 sequences, roughly half occurring once. Sequenced material: CD8+ T cells from cultured PBMCs, taken from culture after CMV antigen stimulation. The receptors originated from a human donor in good health (CMV status not recorded). Some clones in this sample may be carry-over from other donors' samples.

This clonotype has only a few counts. The chain carries TRBV27 and TRBJ1-1; TRBD1 might be the D (6 bases). Germline V gene sequence: CDR1 MNHEY, CDR2 SMNVEV (reference sequence). The CDR3 runs 13 residues. V shed 8 bases and J shed 4 bases, with 14 bases lying between them. In DNA form, the CDR3 reads TGTGCCAGCGGGTGGACAGAGCGCACTGAAGCTTTCTTT. As protein: CASGWTERTEAFF.

The rearrangement joins TRBV7-4 to TRBJ2-6; TRBD2 might be the D (6 bases). The CDR3 loop spans 19 amino acids. Trimming cost V 5 bases and J 0 bases, with 20 bases left between them. The V gene's germline CDR1 is SGHVT and CDR2 SQSDAQ. Here the CDR3 reads CASSPGWGTEGSGANVLTF. For the CDR3, the DNA is TGTGCCAGCAGCCCCGGCTGGGGGACGGAGGGCTCTGGGGCCAACGTCCTGACTTTC.

The chain couples TRBV27 to TRBJ2-7; D might be TRBD1 (5 bases). The CDR3 loop spans 14 amino acids. The ends were cut back, 3 bases at V and 3 bases at J, with 12 bases in the middle. The germline V gene has CDR1 MNHEY and CDR2 SMNVEV (reference sequence). The CDR3: CASSFLGQGYEQYF. CDR3 DNA: TGTGCCAGCAGTTTCCTAGGGCAGGGCTACGAGCAGTACTTC.

The J gene is TRBJ1-1, the V gene TRBV4-1; 7 bases align to TRBD1. V gave up 3 bases and J gave up 3 bases; unmatched junction bases: 7. CDR3 length: 15 amino acids. Germline CDR1 is MGHRA and CDR2 is YSYEKL. CDR3 sequence: CASSQGPTGDTEAFF. Here the CDR3 DNA reads TGCGCCAGCAGCCAGGGACCTACAGGGGACACTGAAGCTTTCTTT.

The V and J genes are TRBV7-8 and TRBJ2-1, with D maybe TRBD1 (6 bases). Germline values: CDR1 SGHVS, CDR2 FQNEAQ. CDR3 size: 16 residues. V lost 5 bases and J lost 0, with 14 bases in between. CDR3 sequence (DNA): TGTGCCAGCAGCCCCCCAGGGGAAAGCTCCTACAATGAGCAGTTCTTC. Translation gives CASSPPGESSYNEQFF.

The chain couples TRBV12-5 to TRBJ2-3; 9 nucleotides line up with TRBD2. V shed 3 bases, J shed 6 bases, and the junction held 4 bases outside the gene matches. The CDR3 extends over 14 amino acids. The V gene's germline CDR1 is LGHNT and CDR2 FRNRAP. CDR3 DNA: TGTGCTAGTGGTTTTAGCGGGGGAGACGATACGCAGTATTTT. It encodes CASGFSGGDDTQYF.

This chain uses TRBV29-1 with TRBJ1-1; 9 bases map to TRBD1. Germline trimming cut 4 bases from V and 6 bases from J; bases unmatched to any gene: 0. The CDR3 covers 11 residues. Germline V gives CDR1 SQVTM, CDR2 ANQGSEA. Written as DNA, the CDR3 is TGCAGCGTTGGACAGGGGGCTGAAGCTTTCTTT. It translates to CSVGQGAEAFF. Filled out from reference TRBV29-1 and TRBJ1-1, the complete variable domain reads SAVISQKPSRDICQRGTSLTIQCQVDSQVTMMFWYRQQPGQSLTLIATANQGSEATYESGFVIDKFPISRPNLTFSTLTVSNMSPEDSSIYLCSVGQGAEAFFGQGTRLTVV.

V is TRBV27 and J is TRBJ2-7; a possible D gene is TRBD2 (7 bases). Germline V lookup: CDR1 MNHEY, CDR2 SMNVEV (reference sequence). The CDR3 length is 15 residues. The V and J ends lost 2 bases and 2 bases respectively, with 13 bases between them. The DNA of the CDR3 is TGTGCCAGCAGTTTACGAGGGGGAGGGACCTACGAGCAGTACTTC. Protein: CASSLRGGGTYEQYF.

This chain connects TRBV28 to TRBJ2-1, with TRBD1 matching 7 bases. CDR3 size: 14 residues. The V and J ends lost 5 bases and 9 bases, in that order; junction bases with no gene match: 10. Looked up from germline, CDR1 is MDHEN and CDR2 is SYDVKM. The CDR3 nucleotides are TGTGCCAGCAGTCCCCTCGGACAGGATGCTGAGCAGTTCTTC. It encodes CASSPLGQDAEQFF.

This chain connects TRBV6-5 to TRBJ2-2, with TRBD2 matching 11 bases. The CDR3 is 15 residues long. Germline CDR1 reads MNHEY; CDR2 reads SVGAGI. V was pared by 6 bases and J by 3 bases, with 3 bases of the junction left unmatched. CDR3 region: CASSPGLADTGELFF. The CDR3 coding sequence is TGTGCCAGCAGCCCGGGACTAGCGGACACCGGGGAGCTGTTTTTT.

This clonotype was counted between two and nine times. V is TRBV7-2 and J is TRBJ2-3, with TRBD2 matching 10 bases. The CDR3 covers 18 residues. V was pared by 4 bases and J by 2 bases, with 12 bases of the junction left unmatched. Germline-derived CDR1 and CDR2 are SGHTA and FQGNSA. DNA of the CDR3: TGTGCCAGCAGCTCGGAACATGGACTAGCGGATGTCACAGATACGCAGTATTTT. Its protein is CASSSEHGLADVTDTQYF.